This TCR beta chain was captured by sequencing in a study of blood T cell repertoires in COVID-19. Study summary: Whether acute or convalescent, the COVID-19 samples came from the United States, Italy and Spain. PBMCs, B-cell-depleted T cells, or T cells provided the cDNA or gDNA that made up the material.

Original methodology: It was from reference gene primer amplification that nucleated cell counts were estimated. The data were produced by immunoSEQ multiplex PCR, yet TCRdb's version contains in-frame clones alone and is incomplete. V, J and clone size derive from that table, while D and trimming were established from the DNA sequence. The repertoire holds roughly 70,000 clones, with over 80% as singletons. The germline gives CDR1 LNHDA, CDR2 SQIVND (reference sequence). J was trimmed by 5 bases and V by 7 bases; bases with no gene match: 13. The CDR3 is 18 residues long. The specimen sequenced was peripheral blood. The source is a woman of 80 years or more with active COVID-19. The rearrangement joins TRBV19 to TRBJ2-1; 14 bases line up with TRBD2. The CDR3 sequence: CASTPGQGLAGDHNEQFF. CDR3 nucleotide sequence: TGTGCCAGTACTCCGGGACAGGGACTAGCGGGAGACCACAATGAGCAGTTCTTC. The variable domain in full, with the rest retrieved from reference TRBV19 and TRBJ2-1, is DGGITQSPKYLFRKEGQNVTLSCEQNLNHDAMYWYRQDPGQGLRLIYYSQIVNDFQKGDIAEGYSVSREKKESFPLTVTSAQKNPTAFYLCASTPGQGLAGDHNEQFFGPGTRLTVL.